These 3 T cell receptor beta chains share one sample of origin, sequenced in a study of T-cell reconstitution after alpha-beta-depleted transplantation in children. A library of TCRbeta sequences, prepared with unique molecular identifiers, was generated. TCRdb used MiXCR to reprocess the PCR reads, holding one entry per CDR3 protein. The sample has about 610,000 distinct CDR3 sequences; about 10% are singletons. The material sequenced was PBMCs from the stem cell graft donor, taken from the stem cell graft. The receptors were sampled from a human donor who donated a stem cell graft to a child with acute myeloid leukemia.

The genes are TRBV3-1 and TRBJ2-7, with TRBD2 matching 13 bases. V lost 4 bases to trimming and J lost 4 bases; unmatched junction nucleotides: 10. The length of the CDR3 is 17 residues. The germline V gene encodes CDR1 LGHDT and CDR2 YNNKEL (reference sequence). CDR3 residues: CASSPRGPTSGRYEQYF. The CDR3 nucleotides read TGTGCCAGCAGCCCAAGGGGCCCGACTAGCGGGAGGTACGAGCAGTACTTC.

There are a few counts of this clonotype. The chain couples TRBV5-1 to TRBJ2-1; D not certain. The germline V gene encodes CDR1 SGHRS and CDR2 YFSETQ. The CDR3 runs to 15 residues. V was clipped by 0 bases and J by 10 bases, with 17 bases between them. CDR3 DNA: TGCGCCAGCAGCTTGGAAGGTGCACTCGTCGGCGAGCAGTTCTTC. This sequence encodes CASSLEGALVGEQFF.

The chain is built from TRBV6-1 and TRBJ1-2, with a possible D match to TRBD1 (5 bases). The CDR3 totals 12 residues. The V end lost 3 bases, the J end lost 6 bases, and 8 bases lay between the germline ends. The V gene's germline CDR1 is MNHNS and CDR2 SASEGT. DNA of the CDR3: TGTGCCAGCAGTGACCAGGGAGATGGCTACACCTTC. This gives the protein CASSDQGDGYTF.